This T cell receptor beta chain derives from a study of cytomegalovirus exposure and HLA in healthy donors. Broader study findings: TCR beta V segments were, for the most part, productive about 87% or about 30% of the time in an earlier analysis.

Germline CDR1 reads SEHNR; CDR2 reads FQNEAQ (reference sequence). The CDR3 is 14 residues long. With respect to this clone: The antigen is not known. The junction differs from germline at one of its ends, possibly a read error.

PCR involved 60 Vbeta and 13 Jbeta primers. The table came from immunoSEQ multiplex PCR; TCRdb's copy has only in-frame clones and leaves some out. The table records about 160,000 clones, roughly 82% of them present only once. This chain links TRBV7-9 with TRBJ2-7, with TRBD2 as a possible D gene (5 bases). The specimen sequenced was PBMCs. This TCR derives from a man between 50 and 59 years old in good health and CMV-seropositive. CDR3 sequence: CSSSSPPSHYEQYF. The CDR3 bases are TGTTCCAGCAGCTCGCCCCCTAGCCACTACGAGCAGTACTTC. Combining the CDR3 with reference TRBV7-9 and TRBJ2-7 gives the whole variable domain DTGVSQNPRHKITKRGQNVTFRCDPISEHNRLYWYRQTLGQGPEFLTYFQNEAQLEKSRLLSDRFSAERPKGSFSTLEIQRTEQGDSAMYLCSSSSPPSHYEQYFGPGTRLTVT.